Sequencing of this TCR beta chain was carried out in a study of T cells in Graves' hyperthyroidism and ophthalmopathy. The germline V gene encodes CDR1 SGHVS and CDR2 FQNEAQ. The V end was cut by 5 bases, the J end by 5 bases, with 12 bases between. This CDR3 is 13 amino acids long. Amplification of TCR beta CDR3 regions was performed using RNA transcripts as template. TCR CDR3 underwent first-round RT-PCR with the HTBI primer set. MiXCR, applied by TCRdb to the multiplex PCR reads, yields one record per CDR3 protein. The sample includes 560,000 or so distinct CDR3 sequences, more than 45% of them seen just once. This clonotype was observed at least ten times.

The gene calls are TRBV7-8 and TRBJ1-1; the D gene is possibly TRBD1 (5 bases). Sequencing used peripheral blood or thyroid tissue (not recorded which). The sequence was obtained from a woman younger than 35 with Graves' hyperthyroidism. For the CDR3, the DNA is TGTGCCAGCAGCGCGGGACTGGCAACTGAAGCTTTCTTT. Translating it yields CASSAGLATEAFF.